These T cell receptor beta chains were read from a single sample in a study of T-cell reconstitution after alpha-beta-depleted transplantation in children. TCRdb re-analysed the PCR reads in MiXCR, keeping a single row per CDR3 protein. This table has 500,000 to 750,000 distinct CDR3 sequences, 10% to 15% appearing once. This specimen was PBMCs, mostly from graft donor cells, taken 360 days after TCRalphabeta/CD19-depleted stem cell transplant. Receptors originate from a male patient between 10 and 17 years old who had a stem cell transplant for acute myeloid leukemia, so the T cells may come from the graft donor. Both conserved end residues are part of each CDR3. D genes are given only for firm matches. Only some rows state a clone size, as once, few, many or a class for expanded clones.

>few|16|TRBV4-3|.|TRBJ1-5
CASSQGVGDGNQPQHF
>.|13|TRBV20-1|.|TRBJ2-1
CSASMDILNEQFF
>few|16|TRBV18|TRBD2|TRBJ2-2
CASSPATSGSTGELFF
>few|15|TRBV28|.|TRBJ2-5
CASSPPRKIPETQYF
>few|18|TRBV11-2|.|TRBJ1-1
CASSLVGGLVDRSFEAFF
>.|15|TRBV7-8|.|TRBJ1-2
CASSLLAALEYGYTF
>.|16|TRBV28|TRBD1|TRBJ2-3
CASSPRQGLGKDTQYF
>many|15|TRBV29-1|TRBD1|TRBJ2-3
CSVEAGGRIVDTQYF
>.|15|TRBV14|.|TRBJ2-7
CASSQIGKISYEQYF
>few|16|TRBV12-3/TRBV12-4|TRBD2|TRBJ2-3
CASSLALAGARDTQYF
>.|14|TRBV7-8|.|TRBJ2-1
CASSSKLGYNEQFF
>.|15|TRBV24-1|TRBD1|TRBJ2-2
CATSTRTGGTGELFF
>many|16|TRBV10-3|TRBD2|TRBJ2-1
CAISLSVLAGHNEQFF
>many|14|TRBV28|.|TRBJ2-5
CASTQRTVKETQYF
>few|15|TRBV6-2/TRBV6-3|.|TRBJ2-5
CASSYLGAGLETQYF
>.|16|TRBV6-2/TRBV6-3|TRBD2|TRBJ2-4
CASSRGLAGAKNIQYF
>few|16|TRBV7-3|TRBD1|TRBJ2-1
CASSPDRDPPFVPKFF
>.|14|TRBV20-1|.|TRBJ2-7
CSARDLELVYEQYF
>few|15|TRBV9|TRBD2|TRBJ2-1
CASSVVASGTNEQFF
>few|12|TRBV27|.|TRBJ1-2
CASSLMGDSYTF
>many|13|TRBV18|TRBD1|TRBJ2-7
CASSLTGGDEQYF
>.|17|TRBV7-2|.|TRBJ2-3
CASIPRGGLAGTDTQYF
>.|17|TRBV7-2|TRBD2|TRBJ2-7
CASSYHGLGGSSYEQYF
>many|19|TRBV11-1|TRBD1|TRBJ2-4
CASSLLRTGADLAKNIQYF
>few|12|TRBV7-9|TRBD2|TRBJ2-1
CVGGRSDNEQFF
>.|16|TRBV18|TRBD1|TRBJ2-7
CASSPLGQVPLYEQYF
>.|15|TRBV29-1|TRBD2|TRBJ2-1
CSAGTSGWSYNEQFF
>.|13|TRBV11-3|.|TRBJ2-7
CASSSWGSHEQYF
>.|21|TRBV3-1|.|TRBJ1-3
CASSLKNVLGAVQTSGNTIYF
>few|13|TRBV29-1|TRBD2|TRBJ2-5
CSVERLAEETQYF
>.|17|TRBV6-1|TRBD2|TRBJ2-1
CASSRFPGTSGSSEQFF
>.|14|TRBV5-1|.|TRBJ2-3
CASYVGVTTDTQYF
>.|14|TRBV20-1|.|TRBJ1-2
CSASSSRAPHGYTF
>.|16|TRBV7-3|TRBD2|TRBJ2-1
CASSSLAGVYRNEQFF
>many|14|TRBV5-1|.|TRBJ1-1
CASSPGGEATEAFF
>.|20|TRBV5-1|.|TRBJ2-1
CASSLGAGPMKRSSYNEQFF
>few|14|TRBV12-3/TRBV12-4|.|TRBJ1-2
CASSLARAYDGYTF
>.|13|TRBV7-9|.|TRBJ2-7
CASSSAGFYEQYF
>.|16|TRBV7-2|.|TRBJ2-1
CASRTEGTGLAYEQFF
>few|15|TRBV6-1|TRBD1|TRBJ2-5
CASKRTGGGQETQYF
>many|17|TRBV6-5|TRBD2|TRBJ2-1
CASSYSIGRETYNEQFF